This passage covers 27 T cell receptor beta chains from one sample sequenced in a study of blood T cell repertoires in COVID-19. Libraries were prepared by immunoSEQ multiplex PCR; TCRdb keeps only in-frame clonotypes and omits some of them. The sample carries about 280,000 clones, 70% to 90% recorded once. Sequences were obtained from peripheral blood. These receptors all come from a man aged 45-60 years with active or convalescent COVID-19.

The chain is built from TRBV27 and TRBJ2-7, with a possible D match to TRBD2 (7 bases). Germline loops: CDR1 MNHEY, CDR2 SMNVEV (reference sequence). This CDR3 contains 14 residues. The V gene lost 7 bases and the J gene lost 3 bases, with 16 bases spanning the gap. This chain's CDR3 is CASTGGQGSYEQYF. The CDR3 DNA reads TGTGCCAGCACCGGGGGGCAGGGAAGCTACGAGCAGTACTTC.

The genes are TRBV5-6 and TRBJ1-1, with D tentatively TRBD1 (6 bases). V was pared by 4 bases and J by 0 bases, with 19 bases between. CDR1 is SGHDT and CDR2 is YYEEEE in the germline V gene. This CDR3 is built from 17 residues. CDR3 residues: CASSTGRWGHLNTEAFF. The CDR3 bases are TGTGCCAGCAGCACGGGTCGGTGGGGGCATTTGAACACTGAAGCTTTCTTT.

V and J are TRBV28 and TRBJ2-6; TRBD1 agrees at 11 bases. CDR3 size: 16 residues. V was clipped by 5 bases and J by 2 bases; unmatched bases: 2. Germline CDR1 and CDR2: MDHEN and SYDVKM. The CDR3 sequence: CASSRGQGAGANVLTF. CDR3 coding DNA: TGTGCCAGCAGTCGGGGACAGGGGGCTGGGGCCAACGTCCTGACTTTC.

A note on this clone: Other DNA sequences of this sample code for an identical CDR3. J is TRBJ2-1 and V is TRBV12-3 or TRBV12-4, with D possibly being TRBD1 (5 bases). Trimming removed 0 bases at V and 9 bases at J, with 6 bases between. The CDR3 is made up of 12 amino acids. The CDR3: CASSLAGAEQFF. The CDR3 DNA is TGTGCCAGCAGTTTAGCAGGGGCTGAGCAGTTCTTC.

In nucleotides, the CDR3 is TGTGCCAGCAGCCCCGCAGGGGACGGTCAGCCCCAGCATTTT. This sequence encodes CASSPAGDGQPQHF. The V gene is TRBV3-1 (or the pseudogene TRBV3-2), the J gene TRBJ1-5; D possibly corresponds to TRBD1 (6 bases). This CDR3 has 14 amino acids. Trimming took off 4 bases at V and 6 bases at J, with 13 bases between the two ends. Germline V CDR1 and CDR2: LGHDT, YNNKEL (reference sequence).

The rearrangement links TRBV11-2 to TRBJ2-2; the match to TRBD2 covers 10 bases. The J segment lost 6 bases and the V segment lost 4 bases, leaving 5 bases of the junction unmatched. The CDR3 is 15 amino acids. Germline assignment: CDR1 SGHAT and CDR2 FQNNGV. In DNA form, the CDR3 reads TGTGCCAGCAGCTCTAGCGGGAGTCGGGCCGGGGAGCTGTTTTTT. The encoded protein is CASSSSGSRAGELFF.

CDR3 nucleotide sequence: TGTGCCAGCAGCCAAGGGGCGGGACAGGGCGCGCAGACTGAAGCTTTCTTT. Translating it yields CASSQGAGQGAQTEAFF. The chain employs TRBV9 and TRBJ1-1; TRBD1 matches at 9 bases. Germline trimming cut 4 bases from V and 5 bases from J; bases unmatched to any gene: 15. The CDR3 has 17 residues. CDR1 is SGDLS and CDR2 is YYNGEE in the germline V gene.

The chain uses TRBV5-1 and TRBJ2-1; tentative D call: TRBD2 (6 bases). Germline V gene sequence: CDR1 SGHRS, CDR2 YFSETQ. The CDR3 is made up of 15 amino acids. V was pared by 0 bases and J by 2 bases, with 9 bases between. CDR3 amino acids: CASSLEGGPYNEQFF. The CDR3 coding sequence is TGCGCCAGCAGCTTGGAGGGAGGACCCTACAATGAGCAGTTCTTC.

The chain recombines TRBV7-2 with TRBJ1-1, with 9 nucleotides matching TRBD1. CDR1 SGHTA and CDR2 FQGNSA come from the germline V gene. V gave up 0 bases and J gave up 5 bases; unmatched junction bases: 10. The length of the CDR3 is 17 residues. The CDR3, as DNA: TGTGCCAGCAGCTTAGCGTCCACAGGGGGCGGAAATACTGAAGCTTTCTTT. Encoded protein: CASSLASTGGGNTEAFF. The full variable domain, its missing parts supplied by reference TRBV7-2 and TRBJ1-1, is GAGVSQSPSNKVTEKGKDVELRCDPISGHTALYWYRQSLGQGLEFLIYFQGNSAPDKSGLPSDRFSAERTGGSVSTLTIQRTQQEDSAVYLCASSLASTGGGNTEAFFGQGTRLTVV.

The chain uses TRBV19 and TRBJ2-1, with TRBD1 as a possible D gene (6 bases). Deletions cut 5 bases from V and 0 bases from J, with 11 bases between. The CDR3 is 15 residues long. Germline CDR1 and CDR2: LNHDA and SQIVND (reference sequence). CDR3 in amino acids: CASSEQGNSYNEQFF. The CDR3 DNA is TGTGCCAGTAGTGAACAGGGTAACTCCTACAATGAGCAGTTCTTC.

V usage is TRBV25-1 and J usage is TRBJ1-2; D may be TRBD1 (6 bases). With 2 bases removed from V and 7 bases from J, the gap between germline ends came to 11 bases. The CDR3 length is 13 residues. CDR1 and CDR2 from the germline V gene are MGHDK and SYGVNS. The chain's CDR3 is CASSELRGTGYTF. DNA of the CDR3: TGTGCCAGCAGTGAACTAAGGGGGACTGGCTACACCTTC.

This sequence joins TRBV9 and TRBJ1-2; 7 bases map to TRBD1. The V segment lost 0 bases and the J segment 4 bases; nucleotides outside the gene matches: 6. This CDR3 is 15 amino acids long. Germline loops: CDR1 SGDLS, CDR2 YYNGEE. CDR3 coding DNA: TGTGCCAGCAGCGTAGATCTTGGACAGGCCTATGGCTACACCTTC. Its translation is CASSVDLGQAYGYTF.

This clone was counted a few times. V and J are TRBV11-2 and TRBJ1-5, with TRBD1 matching 7 bases. Per the germline V gene, CDR1 is SGHAT and CDR2 is FQNNGV. This CDR3 is 14 amino acids long. V gave up 5 bases and J gave up 4 bases; unmatched junction bases: 5. DNA for the CDR3: TGTGCCAGCAGCCCGACAGGGAATAATCAGCCCCAGCATTTT. Translated, it gives CASSPTGNNQPQHF.

The chain recombines TRBV7-6 with TRBJ2-2, with 9 bases aligning to TRBD1. This CDR3 has 13 residues. CDR1 is SGHVS, CDR2 FNYEAQ, per germline. V was pared by 5 bases and J by 6 bases, with 1 base of the junction left unmatched. CDR3 nucleotides: TGTGCCAGCAGCCGACAGGGGGCCGGGGAGCTGTTTTTT. Protein product: CASSRQGAGELFF.

The rearrangement uses TRBV11-2 and TRBJ2-7; D is perhaps TRBD2 (5 bases). Germline values: CDR1 SGHAT, CDR2 FQNNGV. The V and J ends lost 5 bases and 6 bases respectively, with 11 bases between them. The CDR3 is 12 residues long. CDR3 bases: TGTGCCAGCAGCCCCCGGGGTCCCGAGCAGTACTTC. Translation: CASSPRGPEQYF.

The V call is TRBV25-1, the J call TRBJ1-1; TRBD1 matches 12 bases. The trim removed 8 bases at V and 10 bases at J, leaving 8 bases unmatched. CDR1 and CDR2 from the germline V gene are MGHDK and SYGVNS. The CDR3 is 13 residues long. As DNA, the CDR3 is TGTGCCAGCCGGGGACAGGGGGCTACGGGAGCTTTCTTT. Translated: CASRGQGATGAFF.

J is TRBJ1-2 and V is TRBV6-5, with a possible D match to TRBD1 (5 bases). Germline V lookup: CDR1 MNHEY, CDR2 SVGAGI. Trimming stripped 4 bases from V and 5 bases from J, with 14 bases between. CDR3 length: 14 amino acids. The CDR3 loop is CASSSGPEGYGYTF. The CDR3 DNA follows: TGTGCCAGCAGTTCCGGCCCGGAGGGGTATGGCTACACCTTC.

The chain links TRBV5-1 to TRBJ1-2; the D is unclear. The CDR3 length is 13 residues. Trimming removed 4 bases from V and 4 bases from J, with 11 bases in between. From germline, CDR1 is SGHRS and CDR2 YFSETQ. The CDR3 bases are TGCGCCAGCAGCCTGGATAGCACCTATGGCTACACCTTC. This sequence encodes CASSLDSTYGYTF.

The chain joins TRBV7-8 to TRBJ1-1, with D possibly matching TRBD1 (5 bases). V dropped 5 bases and J dropped 14 bases, with 21 bases sitting between them. This CDR3 comprises 13 residues. Germline CDR1 SGHVS, CDR2 FQNEAQ. CDR3 DNA: TGTGCCAGCAGCCGCCGAGGGCGGACGGGGGTGTTCTTT. This gives the protein CASSRRGRTGVFF.

V and J are TRBV5-4 and TRBJ2-2; D is uncertain. Per germline, CDR1 SGHNT and CDR2 YYREEE (reference sequence). The CDR3 contains 15 residues. The V end was cut by 1 base, the J end by 1 base, with 8 bases between. The DNA for the CDR3 is TGTGCCAGCAGCTTGTCCTCCGGGAACACCGGGGAGCTGTTTTTT. It encodes CASSLSSGNTGELFF.

This clone was found a few times. V and J are TRBV7-2 and TRBJ1-4, with D possibly being TRBD1 (5 bases). Trimming removed 5 bases from V and 4 bases from J, with 14 bases in between. Germline CDR1 reads SGHTA; CDR2 reads FQGNSA. The CDR3 is made up of 15 amino acids. In DNA form, the CDR3 reads TGTGCCAGCAGCCCTTCGTCCGGGGGTAATGAAAAACTGTTTTTT. This encodes CASSPSSGGNEKLFF.

The V call is TRBV7-2, the J call TRBJ2-3; D perhaps matches TRBD2 (6 bases). The germline V gene has CDR1 SGHTA and CDR2 FQGNSA. Trimming removed 6 bases at V and 2 bases at J, with 12 bases between. The CDR3 totals 14 residues. The CDR3 DNA is TGTGCCAGCAGTTATGGACTAACCACAGATACGCAGTATTTT. Encoded protein: CASSYGLTTDTQYF.

On this clone: This same CDR3 is encoded by further DNA sequences in the sample. V usage is TRBV13 and J usage is TRBJ2-5; 10 bases match TRBD2. V was clipped by 5 bases and J by 5 bases; unmatched bases: 5. There are 14 residues in the CDR3. Per germline, CDR1 PRHDT and CDR2 FYEKMQ (reference sequence). This chain's CDR3 is CASSRSGRGETQYF. The CDR3 DNA follows: TGTGCCAGCAGCCGCAGCGGGAGGGGCGAGACCCAGTACTTC.

J is TRBJ2-4 and V is TRBV27, with a possible D match to TRBD1 (5 bases). CDR1 is MNHEY and CDR2 is SMNVEV in the germline V gene (reference sequence). Between the trimmed V and J ends, which lost 2 bases and 7 bases, there was a span of 15 bases. CDR3 size: 15 residues. CDR3 sequence: CASSLTPPKGNIQYF. The CDR3 DNA sequence: TGTGCCAGCAGTTTAACCCCTCCGAAGGGGAACATTCAGTACTTC.

J is TRBJ1-2 and V is TRBV28; TRBD1 matches 9 bases. The J segment lost 7 bases and the V segment lost 7 bases, leaving 13 bases of the junction unmatched. Germline lookup yields CDR1 MDHEN and CDR2 SYDVKM. This CDR3 region has 15 residues. CDR3 in amino acids: CASIEGGTGFGGYTF. DNA of the CDR3: TGTGCCAGCATAGAGGGGGGGACAGGGTTCGGTGGCTACACCTTC.

The rearrangement uses TRBV4-1 and TRBJ2-3; possibly TRBD2 for D (5 bases). V was clipped by 5 bases and J by 0 bases, with 12 bases between them. The CDR3 extends over 15 amino acids. In germline, CDR1 is MGHRA, CDR2 YSYEKL. The CDR3 coding sequence is TGCGCCAGCAGCTATGGGCTAGCCAGCACAGATACGCAGTATTTT. Translating gives CASSYGLASTDTQYF.

The chain links TRBV30 to TRBJ1-5, with 7 bases matching TRBD1. V was clipped by 0 bases and J by 0 bases; unmatched bases: 5. This CDR3 has 16 amino acids. The germline V gene encodes CDR1 GTSNPN and CDR2 SVGIG (reference sequence). The CDR3 DNA is TGTGCCTGGAGTGTACGGGGACAGAATAGCAATCAGCCCCAGCATTTT. Amino acids: CAWSVRGQNSNQPQHF.